A single TCR beta chain is shown here with its context. Its antigen remains unidentified. No clone much larger than this one lies a single base away; base qualities are absent. These data are taken from a study of shared clonotypes between healthy human individuals (TCRdb year 2020). Some background on the complete study: The cohort included a few men and two women between 18 and 49 years of age. For each donor, CD4 naive and CD4 memory were each run on three plates, CD8 naive on two plates, and CD8 memory on one plate. Blood TCR repertoires of four to six healthy adults were deeply sequenced to estimate repertoire size and the extent of clonotype sharing between individuals. Libraries were prepared and TCR repertoires were sequenced by different laboratories using diverse techniques, in order to increase sequencing depth and limit assay-specific biases. Between about 0.85 and 10 billion PBMCs per donor were obtained by leukapheresis.

Using the deep immunoSEQ assay, TCR CDR3 regions were amplified from genomic DNA by multiplex PCR. For each cell subset, the extracted genomic DNA was distributed evenly across all wells of several immunoSEQ 96-well plates, and each plate served as one replicate. For sorted subsets, each replicate PCR was loaded with approximately 200 ng genomic DNA, equivalent to 30,000 or so T cell genomes. Purified libraries were quantified with a Qubit 3.0 fluorometer, sized on a Bioanalyzer 2100, and re-quantified with the KAPA Library Quantification kit. Every immunoSEQ 96-well plate was sequenced on a separate single-read 150-cycle Illumina NextSeq 550 flow cell. The authors' pipeline ran thus. Because the immunoSEQ output held only junctional sequences and lacked quality scores, the filtering could not match the filtering applied to full-length reads. Sequences were annotated with PyIR, a Python wrapper for IgBLAST v1.9, and V/J genes and CDR3 were assigned using IMGT germline references. Reads were removed for weak V/J assignments (E-value above 1e-6), missing CDR3, stop codons, out-of-frame junctions, or ambiguous translated residues. V3J clonotypes were defined by identical inferred V gene, J gene, and CDR3 amino acid sequence. Percentage overlap between repertoires was calculated by dividing the number of shared unique clonotypes by the size of the smaller repertoire. Three approaches were used to assess repertoire richness: RTK rarefaction, the Chao1 estimator, and Recon v2.1 estimates of unobserved clonotypes. OLGA was used to compute generation probabilities for all TCRbeta clonotypes that the gDNA method yielded from a handful of donors. Held by TCRdb, this immuneACCESS table contains in-frame sequences only and omits some clones. Under half of the omission traces to an unresolved V gene where checked; the cause of the rest is unknown. That table furnishes V, J and clone size, whereas the DNA furnished D and trimming. The sample table shows some 1.5 million clones, and around 97% are seen once. The ten largest account for about 1% of the sample.

The donors were healthy, HIV-negative adults who had no recently reported acute infections or vaccinations. Only Caucasian adults living in Nashville, Tennessee, USA were represented among the donors. CD4+ T cells were enriched by magnetic negative selection; naive cells were then positively selected on CD45RA, and the negative fraction formed the memory subset. Blood was collected by leukapheresis, and PBMCs were isolated by Ficoll-Histopaque density gradient centrifugation and then cryopreserved in liquid nitrogen vapor phase. Purity and quantity of every magnetically sorted T cell population were checked by analytical flow cytometry. From each sorted fraction, genomic DNA was isolated and quantified by UV absorbance on a Nanodrop 2000c. Taken from cysteine to phenylalanine, the CDR3 has 15 residues. CDR3 DNA only is kept here, 45 bases in frame from base 1. V is shortened by 5 bases, J by 2 bases, and the region joining them spans 14 bases. In the germline V gene, CDR1 corresponds to SGHDN and CDR2 to FVKESK.

Paper-wide results and their limitations: Clonotypes shared by all four sorted-subset donors showed higher generation probabilities than non-shared clonotypes. Pairwise subsampling indicated that sequencing depth was expected to affect the degree of clonotype sharing among donors. The small number of donors limited the genetic and exposure-history diversity represented. Incomplete sequencing was indicated by rarefaction of sorted-subset datasets, despite the large sequencing depth. Naive subsets generally had larger estimated clonotype richness than memory subsets did. Only blood was sampled, and tissue TCR repertoires likely differ from those in blood. Approximately 5% of naive CD4, roughly 3.5% of naive CD8, approximately 2% of memory CD4, and 0.35% to 0.5% of memory CD8 clonotypes were shared across four donors.

The clonotype originates from a man aged 25-45 years in good health. Sequenced: naive CD4+ T cells sorted from blood. In light of the paper, this sample's cell subset or site label describes: CD45RA+ positively selected. The rearrangement joined TRBV14 to TRBJ2-3, with TRBD2 perhaps the D gene, on 6 matching bases. The sequence in DNA is TGTGCCAGCAGCTCGTTGCGGGGAGCCACAGATACGCAGTATTTT. This is translated as CASSSLRGATDTQYF.